This entry lists 19 T cell receptor beta chains sequenced from one sample in a study of CD8 T cells in ankylosing spondylitis (dated by TCRdb to the late 2010s). Libraries were made using 5' RACE. The data were produced on an Illumina HiSeq 2500. TCRdb reprocessing: public reads trimmed at Q25 with fastp, clones called with MiXCR, in-frame beta chains kept. A single entry per CDR3 protein holds the most common genes and DNA from its merged rows. The sample records about 100,000 distinct CDR3 sequences, about 7.7% of which are singletons. The top ten clones comprise 8.5% to 10% of the sample. Sequenced input: blood, either unsorted or a sorted T cell fraction (not recorded which). Receptor source: a male donor with ankylosing spondylitis or in good health (not recorded which).

This clonotype was counted many times. The rearrangement uses TRBV20-1 and TRBJ2-1; D possibly corresponds to TRBD2 (6 bases). CDR3 length equals 11 residues. V shed 6 bases and J shed 9 bases, with 12 bases lying between them. Germline CDR1 is DFQATT and CDR2 is SNEGSKA (reference sequence). The CDR3 region is CSAFQGGEQFF. The CDR3, as DNA: TGCAGTGCGTTTCAGGGAGGTGAGCAGTTCTTC.

This clonotype was recorded many times. The chain couples TRBV20-1 to TRBJ2-1; D is perhaps TRBD2 (6 bases). Trimming stripped 3 bases from V and 2 bases from J, with 11 bases between. The CDR3 sequence is 14 residues long. The germline gives CDR1 DFQATT, CDR2 SNEGSKA (reference sequence). CDR3 nucleotides: TGCAGTGCTAGGACTGCGGGGCCCTACAATGAGCAGTTCTTC. Its protein product is CSARTAGPYNEQFF.

This clonotype has a handful of counts. The V gene is TRBV12-3 or TRBV12-4, the J gene TRBJ2-3; D is uncertain. V dropped 6 bases and J dropped 0 bases, with 7 bases sitting between them. The CDR3 sequence is 13 residues long. Here the CDR3 DNA reads TGTGCCAGCAGCCATACTAGCACAGATACGCAGTATTTT. Residues: CASSHTSTDTQYF.

In this sample, this clonotype turned up many times. The rearrangement uses TRBV7-2 and TRBJ2-1, with 8 bases matching TRBD2. Germline V CDR1 and CDR2: SGHTA, FQGNSA. With 8 bases clipped from V and 5 bases from J, the junction kept 8 bases outside the gene matches. This CDR3 contains 14 residues. The CDR3 nucleotides read TGTGCCAGCCTCCCGGGACTAGACAACAATGAGCAGTTCTTC. This encodes CASLPGLDNNEQFF.

This clonotype has at least ten counts. The chain has TRBV20-1 and TRBJ1-5; weak D call: TRBD1 (6 bases). The CDR3 length is 15 residues. Trimming removed 0 bases at V and 5 bases at J, with 14 bases between. Germline V gives CDR1 DFQATT, CDR2 SNEGSKA (reference sequence). The CDR3 DNA sequence: TGCAGTGCTAGAGATGCGGGGGCCGGGTATCAGCCCCAGCATTTT. Translating gives CSARDAGAGYQPQHF.

DNA for the CDR3: TGCAGTGCTAGCGGACAGTACACTGAAGCTTTCTTT. Its protein is CSASGQYTEAFF. This sequence joins TRBV20-1 and TRBJ1-1, with D perhaps TRBD1 (6 bases). The germline V and J ends were trimmed by 3 bases and 3 bases, with 8 bases remaining between them. The CDR3 is 12 amino acids. The germline CDR1 and CDR2 sequences are DFQATT and SNEGSKA (reference sequence).

This clonotype was seen repeatedly, ten times or more. V is TRBV7-9 and J is TRBJ1-1; D unresolved. CDR3 length: 12 residues. Germline V lookup: CDR1 SEHNR, CDR2 FQNEAQ (reference sequence). The ends were cut back, 3 bases at V and 6 bases at J, with 8 bases in the middle. The CDR3 DNA sequence: TGTGCCAGCAGCTTTTTTAAGGCTGAAGCTTTCTTT. Translating it yields CASSFFKAEAFF.

This clonotype was counted at least ten times. J is TRBJ2-1 and V is TRBV7-2; D remains unclear. Looked up from germline, CDR1 is SGHTA and CDR2 is FQGNSA. V was clipped by 6 bases and J by 2 bases, with 5 bases between them. This CDR3 has 12 residues. In nucleotides, the CDR3 is TGTGCCAGCAGTTTGGCCTACAATGAGCAGTTCTTC. This gives the protein CASSLAYNEQFF.

This clonotype was observed once. The genes are TRBV10-3 and TRBJ2-2, with TRBD1 matching over 8 bases. Germline V gene data show CDR1 as ENHRY and CDR2 as SYGVKD. The CDR3 totals 15 residues. Trimming removed 3 bases from V and 4 bases from J; junction bases left unmatched: 4. The CDR3: CAISEWTGRTGELFF. CDR3 DNA sequence: TGTGCCATCAGTGAATGGACAGGGCGCACCGGGGAGCTGTTTTTT.

This clonotype has at least ten counts. The chain couples TRBV7-2 to TRBJ2-3, with 11 bases matching TRBD2. After removal of 6 bases from V and 6 bases from J, the junction contained 5 bases not matched to a gene. Germline V lookup: CDR1 SGHTA, CDR2 FQGNSA. The CDR3 totals 14 residues. The CDR3 DNA reads as TGTGCCAGCAGTAGCGGGAGGGCCACGGATACGCAGTATTTT. It yields the protein CASSSGRATDTQYF.

This clonotype came up many times. The chain is built from TRBV10-3 and TRBJ1-1, with D unclear. Trimming cost V 7 bases and J 0 bases, with 9 bases left between them. Germline CDR1 is ENHRY and CDR2 is SYGVKD. The CDR3 runs 13 residues. As DNA, the CDR3 is TGTGCCATCACGCGGGAACTGAACACTGAAGCTTTCTTT. Its protein product is CAITRELNTEAFF.

This clonotype was seen at least ten times. V usage is TRBV4-3 and J usage is TRBJ2-2; 8 nucleotides match TRBD2. V lost 2 bases to trimming and J lost 2 bases; unmatched junction nucleotides: 1. The germline V gene encodes CDR1 LGHNA and CDR2 YSLEER. This CDR3 is built from 15 residues. The CDR3 here is CASSQTSGNTGELFF. As DNA, the CDR3 is TGCGCCAGCAGCCAAACTAGCGGAAACACCGGGGAGCTGTTTTTT.

In its sample, this clonotype was seen many times. The V gene is TRBV12-3 or TRBV12-4, the J gene TRBJ2-3; no firm D call. Trimming left V 3 bases short and J 0 bases short, with 7 bases between. This CDR3 has 14 residues. Here the CDR3 reads CASSFLASTDTQYF. The CDR3 DNA reads as TGTGCCAGCAGTTTCCTGGCCAGCACAGATACGCAGTATTTT.

This clonotype was seen at least ten times. The chain couples TRBV7-8 to TRBJ2-7; D is undetermined. CDR3 length equals 15 residues. Looked up from germline, CDR1 is SGHVS and CDR2 is FQNEAQ. The V gene lost 3 bases and the J gene lost 1 base, with 13 bases spanning the gap. The CDR3 region is CASSLYGARSYEQYF. CDR3 nucleotide sequence: TGTGCCAGCAGCTTGTACGGCGCCAGGTCCTACGAGCAGTACTTC.

This clonotype has a handful of counts. The V gene is TRBV5-5, the J gene TRBJ1-2, with TRBD1 matching over 9 bases. The CDR3 contains 15 residues. V trimming: 4 bases; J trimming: 8 bases; junction bases outside the gene matches: 12. The germline V gene encodes CDR1 SGHKS and CDR2 YYEKEE (reference sequence). The CDR3 spells CASSPRGTGYQGYTF. CDR3 nucleotide sequence: TGTGCCAGCAGCCCCCGCGGGACAGGGTATCAAGGCTACACCTTC. The full variable domain, completed using reference TRBV5-5 and TRBJ1-2, is DAGVTQSPTHLIKTRGQQVTLRCSPISGHKSVSWYQQVLGQGPQFIFQYYEKEERGRGNFPDRFSARQFPNYSSELNVNALLLGDSALYLCASSPRGTGYQGYTFGSGTRLTVV.

There are a few counts of this clonotype. This chain joins TRBV30 and TRBJ1-1, with D hard to call. The CDR3 totals 14 residues. V was clipped by 0 bases and J by 3 bases, with 11 bases between them. CDR1 and CDR2 from the germline V gene are GTSNPN and SVGIG (reference sequence). The CDR3 DNA sequence: TGTGCCTGGAGTGTTGGACTCGCGGACACTGAAGCTTTCTTT. Protein: CAWSVGLADTEAFF.

In its sample, this clonotype was seen many times. This chain links TRBV20-1 with TRBJ2-5; D may be TRBD1 (6 bases). CDR1 and CDR2 (germline): DFQATT, SNEGSKA (reference sequence). CDR3 size: 13 residues. Trimming stripped 1 base from V and 1 base from J, with 7 bases between. In DNA, the CDR3 is TGCAGTGCTAGAGGAGGGGGCCAAGAGACCCAGTACTTC. Amino acid sequence: CSARGGGQETQYF.

There are many counts of this clonotype. For the CDR3, the DNA is TGTGCCAGCAGCCAAGATTACGGGGAAGATCAGCCCCAGCATTTT. This gives the protein CASSQDYGEDQPQHF. The genes are TRBV14 and TRBJ1-5; D uncertain. Per the germline V gene, CDR1 is SGHDN and CDR2 is FVKESK. CDR3 size: 15 residues. Trimming pared 0 bases from V and 5 bases from J, leaving 11 bases between.

This clonotype was observed many times. This chain uses TRBV7-2 with TRBJ2-3; D is possibly TRBD2 (7 bases). V lost 3 bases, J lost 4 bases, and 14 bases lay in between. Germline V gene sequence: CDR1 SGHTA, CDR2 FQGNSA. The CDR3 spans 15 residues. CDR3: CASSFGGAGADTQYF. In nucleotides, the CDR3 is TGTGCCAGCAGCTTTGGGGGGGCTGGGGCAGATACGCAGTATTTT. The full variable domain, its missing parts supplied by reference TRBV7-2 and TRBJ2-3, is GAGVSQSPSNKVTEKGKDVELRCDPISGHTALYWYRQSLGQGLEFLIYFQGNSAPDKSGLPSDRFSAERTGGSVSTLTIQRTQQEDSAVYLCASSFGGAGADTQYFGPGTRLTVL.